The source of this T cell receptor beta chain is a study of shared clonotypes between healthy human individuals. Trimming left V 3 bases short and J 5 bases short, with 14 bases between. Germline V CDR1 and CDR2: SGHNT, YYREEE (reference sequence). This CDR3 comprises 14 residues. Donation came from healthy HIV-negative adults that had no recent acute infections or vaccinations. Genomic DNA for unsorted samples, which was extracted with the QIAamp DNA Blood Mini kit, came from approximately 90 million PBMCs. An even split of each subset's genomic DNA across several immunoSEQ plates was performed. TCRdb keeps only in-frame clones here, not all; method: immunoSEQ multiplex PCR. The sample holds 400,000 to 500,000 clones, 79% seen once.

Specimen: PBMCs. This TCR derives from a woman aged 40 to 50 in good health. Some clones in this sample may be carry-over from other donors' samples. The chain is built from TRBV5-4 and TRBJ1-2; possible D gene TRBD1, 6 bases. This CDR3 is CASSSTGSRYGYTF. The CDR3 DNA follows: TGTGCCAGCAGCTCAACAGGGTCGAGGTATGGCTACACCTTC.